The present TCR beta chain was sequenced within a study of blood T cells in healthy people across ages. Extracted total RNA amounted to at least 5.5 micrograms for each sample. A J-beta primer mix and a sample-barcoded 5' primer were used in a second PCR of about 7 to 11 cycles. TCRdb re-analysed the 5' RACE reads in MiXCR, keeping a single row per CDR3 protein. The data show about 760,000 distinct CDR3 sequences, roughly 25% seen once. CDR3 length equals 16 residues. Germline V lookup: CDR1 KGHDR, CDR2 SFDVKD. Losses at the gene ends were 3 bases for V and 6 bases for J; bases not matched to a gene: 6. These data also featured in a second study, about T cells of mothers and their children.

The TCR sequence derives from a boy aged 10-17 years in good health. Sequencing input: blood. The chain links TRBV24-1 to TRBJ2-2; 10 positions agree with TRBD1. CDR3: CATSDRQGARPGELFF. CDR3 coding DNA: TGTGCCACCAGTGATCGACAGGGGGCCAGACCCGGGGAGCTGTTTTTT.